This T cell receptor beta chain originates from a study of T cell responses to AZD1222 COVID-19 vaccine. General study points: Only five to seven individuals given AZD1222 were seropositive at baseline. Repertoires were obtained solely post-peak T cell response. Epitopes outside B.1.351 and B.1.1.7 mutated regions reportedly drew nearly half of spike TCRs. Breadth and depth of Spike-specific TCRs rose after two AZD1222 doses.

A remark on this clone: The antigen is undetermined. Within the sample, other DNA sequences also encode this same CDR3.

Assay used: immunoSEQ multiplex PCR; TCRdb lists only in-frame clones, some missing. The profile shows approximately 150,000 clones, 91% of them singletons. The CDR3 has 14 amino acids. V was cut by 0 bases and J by 1 base, with 4 bases left in between. CDR1 and CDR2 (germline): SEHNR, FQNEAQ (reference sequence). This rearrangement joins TRBV7-9 to TRBJ2-1; D gene ambiguous. Material: peripheral blood, obtained 28 days after the second AZD1222 dose. This receptor was taken from an adult who received the AZD1222 COVID-19 vaccine. The CDR3 bases are TGTGCCAGCAGCTTAGCTGGGTCCTACAATGAGCAGTTCTTC. Protein sequence: CASSLAGSYNEQFF.